A single TCR beta chain is shown here with its context. There are 12 residues in the CDR3. V lost 5 bases to trimming and J lost 4 bases, with 11 bases between them. CDR1 and CDR2 (germline): DFQATT, SNEGSKA (reference sequence). Next came a second PCR, run for roughly 7 to 12 cycles, which used a sample-barcoded 5' primer along with a J-beta primer mix. TCRdb itself ran the 5' RACE reads through MiXCR, one entry per CDR3 protein. The sample records roughly 2 million distinct CDR3 sequences, roughly 49% being singletons. The record originates from a study of blood T cells in healthy people across ages.

The chain recombines TRBV20-1 with TRBJ2-5; possibly TRBD1 for D (6 bases). Sequenced: blood. The receptor was derived from a woman aged 40 to 50 in good health. CDR3 residues: CSALRGIETQYF. DNA of the CDR3: TGCAGTGCTCTCAGGGGTATAGAGACCCAGTACTTC.